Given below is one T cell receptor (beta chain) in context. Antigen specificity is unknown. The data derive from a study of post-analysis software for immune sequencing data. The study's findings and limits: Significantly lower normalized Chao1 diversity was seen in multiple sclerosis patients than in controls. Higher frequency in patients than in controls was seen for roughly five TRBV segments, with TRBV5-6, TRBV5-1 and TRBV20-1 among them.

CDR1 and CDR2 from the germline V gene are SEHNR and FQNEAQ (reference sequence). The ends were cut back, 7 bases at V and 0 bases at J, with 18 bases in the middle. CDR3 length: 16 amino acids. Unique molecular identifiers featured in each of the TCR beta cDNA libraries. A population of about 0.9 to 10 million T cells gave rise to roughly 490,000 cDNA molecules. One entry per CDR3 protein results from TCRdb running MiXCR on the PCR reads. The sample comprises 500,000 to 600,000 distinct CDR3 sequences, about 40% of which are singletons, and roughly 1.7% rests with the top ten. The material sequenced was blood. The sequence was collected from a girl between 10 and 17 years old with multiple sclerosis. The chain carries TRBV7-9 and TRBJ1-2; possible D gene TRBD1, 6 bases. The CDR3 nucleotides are TGTGCCAGCACCCACCTTGGGCAGGGGACTAACTATGGCTACACCTTC. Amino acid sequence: CASTHLGQGTNYGYTF.